The subject of this entry is one TCR beta chain. Germline CDR1 reads SGHNT; CDR2 reads YYREEE (reference sequence). Trimming left V 1 base short and J 1 base short, with 5 bases between. This CDR3 has 14 residues. The sample belongs to a study of chemoradiotherapy in HPV16-positive cancers. Profiling relied on immunoSEQ multiplex PCR, and the TCRdb table lists in-frame clones only, not all of them. The table has around 3,400 clones, around nine tenths seen once; the top ten hold around 5.1%. The J gene is TRBJ1-4, the V gene TRBV5-4; D gene ambiguous. The sequencing used tumor tissue, collected from a patient who underwent chemoradiotherapy. This clonotype was sampled from a human donor with HPV-associated anogenital cancer. This chain's CDR3 is CASSLLGTNEKLFF. CDR3 nucleotide sequence: TGTGCCAGCAGCTTGCTGGGAACTAATGAAAAACTGTTTTTT.